This record covers a single T cell receptor (beta chain). Profiled with immunoSEQ multiplex PCR; TCRdb holds only in-frame clones, not every one. In the table there are over 50,000 clones, about 92% of which are singletons. This sample is part of a study of T cell changes during pregnancy in multiple sclerosis. V was pared by 5 bases and J by 7 bases, with 15 bases between. CDR3 size: 15 residues. Germline CDR1 MDHEN, CDR2 SYDVKM. This sequence originates from a female donor with multiple sclerosis, enrolled in a pregnancy study. Sequences were derived from peripheral blood, sampled in the second trimester of pregnancy. The chain combines TRBV28 with TRBJ1-6, with D possibly TRBD1 on 6 matching bases. The CDR3 DNA reads as TGTGCCAGCAGTACCCGGGGGGGCCTGAATTCACCCCTCCACTTT. Its translation: CASSTRGGLNSPLHF. Full variable domain (missing parts from reference TRBV28 and TRBJ1-6): DVKVTQSSRYLVKRTGEKVFLECVQDMDHENMFWYRQDPGLGLRLIYFSYDVKMKEKGDIPEGYSVSREKKERFSLILESASTNQTSMYLCASSTRGGLNSPLHFGNGTRLTVT.